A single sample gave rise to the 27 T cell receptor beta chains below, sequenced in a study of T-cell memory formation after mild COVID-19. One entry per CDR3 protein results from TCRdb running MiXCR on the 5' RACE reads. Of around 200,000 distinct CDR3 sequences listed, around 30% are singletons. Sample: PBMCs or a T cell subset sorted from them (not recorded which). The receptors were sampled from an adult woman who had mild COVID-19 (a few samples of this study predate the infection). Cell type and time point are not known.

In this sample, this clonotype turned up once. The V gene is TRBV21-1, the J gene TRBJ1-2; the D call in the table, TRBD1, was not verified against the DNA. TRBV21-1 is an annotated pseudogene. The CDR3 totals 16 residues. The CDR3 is CASSQFWTGENYGYTF. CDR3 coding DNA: TGTGCCAGCAGCCAGTTTTGGACAGGGGAGAACTATGGCTACACCTTC.

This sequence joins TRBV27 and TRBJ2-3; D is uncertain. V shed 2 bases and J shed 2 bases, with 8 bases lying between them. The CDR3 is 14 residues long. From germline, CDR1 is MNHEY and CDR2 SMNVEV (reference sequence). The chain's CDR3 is CASSLVEPTDTQYF. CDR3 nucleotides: TGTGCCAGCAGTTTAGTTGAGCCCACAGATACGCAGTATTTT.

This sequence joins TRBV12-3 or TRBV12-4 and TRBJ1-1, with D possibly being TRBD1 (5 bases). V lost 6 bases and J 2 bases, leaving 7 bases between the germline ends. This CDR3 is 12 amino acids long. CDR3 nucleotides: TGTGCCAGCAGGGGGGGAAACACTGAAGCTTTCTTT. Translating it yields CASRGGNTEAFF.

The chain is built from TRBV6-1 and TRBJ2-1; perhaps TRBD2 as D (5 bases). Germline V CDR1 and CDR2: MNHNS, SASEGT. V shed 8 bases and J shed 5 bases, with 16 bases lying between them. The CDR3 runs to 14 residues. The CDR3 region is CASQALLGNNEQFF. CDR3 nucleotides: TGTGCCAGCCAGGCCCTACTAGGGAACAATGAGCAGTTCTTC.

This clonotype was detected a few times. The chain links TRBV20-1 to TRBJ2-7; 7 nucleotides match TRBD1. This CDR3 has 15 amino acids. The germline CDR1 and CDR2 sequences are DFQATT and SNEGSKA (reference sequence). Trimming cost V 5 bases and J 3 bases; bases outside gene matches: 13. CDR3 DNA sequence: TGCAGTGCTCGTACGTCCGGGACAGCCTACTACGAGCAGTACTTC. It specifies CSARTSGTAYYEQYF.

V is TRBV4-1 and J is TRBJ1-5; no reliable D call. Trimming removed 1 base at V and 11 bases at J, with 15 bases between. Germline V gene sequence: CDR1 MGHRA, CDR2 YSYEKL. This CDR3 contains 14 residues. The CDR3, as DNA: TGCGCCAGCAGCCAAGTGTGGACGGGTCGAGCCCAGCATTTT. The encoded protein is CASSQVWTGRAQHF.

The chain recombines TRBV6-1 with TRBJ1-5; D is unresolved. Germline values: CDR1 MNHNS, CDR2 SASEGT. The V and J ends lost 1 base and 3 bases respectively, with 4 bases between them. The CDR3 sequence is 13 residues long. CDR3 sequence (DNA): TGTGCCAGCAGTGAAGGCTCCAATCAGCCCCAGCATTTT. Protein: CASSEGSNQPQHF.

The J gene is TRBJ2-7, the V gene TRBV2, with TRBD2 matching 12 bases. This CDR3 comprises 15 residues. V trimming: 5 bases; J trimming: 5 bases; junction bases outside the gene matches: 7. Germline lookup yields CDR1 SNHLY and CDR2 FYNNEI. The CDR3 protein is CASSPTSGRLNEQYF. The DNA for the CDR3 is TGTGCCAGCAGTCCTACTAGCGGGAGGCTTAACGAGCAGTACTTC.

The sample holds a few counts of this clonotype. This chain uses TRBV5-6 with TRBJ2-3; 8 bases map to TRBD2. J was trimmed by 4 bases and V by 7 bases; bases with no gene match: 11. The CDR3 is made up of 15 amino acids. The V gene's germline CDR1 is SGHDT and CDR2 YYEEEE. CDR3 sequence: CASGPRGGPSDTQYF. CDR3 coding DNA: TGTGCCAGCGGGCCCCGGGGGGGGCCATCAGATACGCAGTATTTT.

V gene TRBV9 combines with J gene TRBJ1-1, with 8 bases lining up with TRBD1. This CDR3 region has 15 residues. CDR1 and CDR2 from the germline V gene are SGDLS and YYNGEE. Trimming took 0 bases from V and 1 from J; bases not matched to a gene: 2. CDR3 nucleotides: TGTGCCAGCAGCGTAGGGACAGGGCCGAACACTGAAGCTTTCTTT. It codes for CASSVGTGPNTEAFF.

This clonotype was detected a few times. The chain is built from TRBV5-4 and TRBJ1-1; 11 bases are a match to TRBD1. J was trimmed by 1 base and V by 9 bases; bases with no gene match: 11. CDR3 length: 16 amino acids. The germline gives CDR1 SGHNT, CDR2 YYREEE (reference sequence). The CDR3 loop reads CAIRPGQGVGNTEAFF. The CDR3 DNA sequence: TGTGCCATTCGCCCGGGACAGGGGGTTGGGAACACTGAAGCTTTCTTT. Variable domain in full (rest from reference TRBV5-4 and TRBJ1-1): ETGVTQSPTHLIKTRGQQVTLRCSSQSGHNTVSWYQQALGQGPQFIFQYYREEENGRGNFPPRFSGLQFPNYSSELNVNALELDDSALYLCAIRPGQGVGNTEAFFGQGTRLTVV.

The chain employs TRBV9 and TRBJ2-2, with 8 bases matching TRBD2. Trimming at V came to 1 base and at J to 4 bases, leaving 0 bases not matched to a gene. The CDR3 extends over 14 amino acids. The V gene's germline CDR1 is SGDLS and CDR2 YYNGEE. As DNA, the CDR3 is TGTGCCAGCAGCGTAACTAGCGGCACCGGGGAGCTGTTTTTT. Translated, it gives CASSVTSGTGELFF.

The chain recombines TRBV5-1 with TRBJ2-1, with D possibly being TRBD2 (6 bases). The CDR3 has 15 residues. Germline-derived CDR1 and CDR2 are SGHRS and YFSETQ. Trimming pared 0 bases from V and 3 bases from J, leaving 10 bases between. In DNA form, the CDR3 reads TGCGCCAGCAGCTTGGTTGGGGACTTCTACAATGAGCAGTTCTTC. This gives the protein CASSLVGDFYNEQFF.

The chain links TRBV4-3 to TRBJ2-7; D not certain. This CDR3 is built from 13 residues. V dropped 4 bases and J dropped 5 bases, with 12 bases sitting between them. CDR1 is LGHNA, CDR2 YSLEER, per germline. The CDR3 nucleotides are TGCGCCAGCAGCCCCGGTTTGAGGAACGAGCAGTACTTC. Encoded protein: CASSPGLRNEQYF.

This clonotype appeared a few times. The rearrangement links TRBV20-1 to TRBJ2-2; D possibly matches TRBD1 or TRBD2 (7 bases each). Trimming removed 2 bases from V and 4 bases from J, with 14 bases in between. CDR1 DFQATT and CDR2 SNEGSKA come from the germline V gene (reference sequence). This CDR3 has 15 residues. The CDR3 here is CSARPSGGGTGELFF. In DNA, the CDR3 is TGCAGTGCTAGACCGTCAGGGGGGGGCACCGGGGAGCTGTTTTTT.

As DNA, the CDR3 is TGCGCCAGCAGCTCACTAGCGGGGATTTACAATGAGCAGTTCTTC. Its translation: CASSSLAGIYNEQFF. This sequence joins TRBV5-1 and TRBJ2-1, with 10 bases aligning to TRBD2. The CDR3 has 15 residues. CDR1 and CDR2 from the germline V gene are SGHRS and YFSETQ. The ends lost 3 bases at V and 4 bases at J; junction bases unmatched: 4.

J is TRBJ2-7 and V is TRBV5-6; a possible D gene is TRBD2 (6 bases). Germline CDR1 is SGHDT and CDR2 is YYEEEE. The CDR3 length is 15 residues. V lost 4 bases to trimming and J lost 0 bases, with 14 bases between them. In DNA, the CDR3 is TGTGCCAGCAGCACTTTGGGGGGACGCTCCTACGAGCAGTACTTC. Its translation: CASSTLGGRSYEQYF.

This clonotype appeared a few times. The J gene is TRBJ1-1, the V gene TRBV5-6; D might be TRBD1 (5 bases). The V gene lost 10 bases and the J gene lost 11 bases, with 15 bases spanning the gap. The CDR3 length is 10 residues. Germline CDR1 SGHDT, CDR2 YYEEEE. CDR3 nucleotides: TGTGCCTCCCGGGGCTTGAGGGCTTTCTTT. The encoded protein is CASRGLRAFF.

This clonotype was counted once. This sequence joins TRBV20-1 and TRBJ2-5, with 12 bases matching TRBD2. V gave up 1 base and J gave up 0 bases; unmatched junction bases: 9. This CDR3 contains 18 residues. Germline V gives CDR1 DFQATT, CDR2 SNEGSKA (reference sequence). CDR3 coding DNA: TGCAGTGCTAGAGTTTACCTAGCGGGGGGGTTGTACCAAGAGACCCAGTACTTC. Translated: CSARVYLAGGLYQETQYF.

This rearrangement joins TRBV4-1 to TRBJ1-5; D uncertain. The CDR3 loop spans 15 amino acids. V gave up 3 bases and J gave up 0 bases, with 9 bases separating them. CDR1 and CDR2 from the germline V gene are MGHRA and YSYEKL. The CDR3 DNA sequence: TGCGCCAGCAGCCAGGGTGTGGCTAGCAATCAGCCCCAGCATTTT. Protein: CASSQGVASNQPQHF.

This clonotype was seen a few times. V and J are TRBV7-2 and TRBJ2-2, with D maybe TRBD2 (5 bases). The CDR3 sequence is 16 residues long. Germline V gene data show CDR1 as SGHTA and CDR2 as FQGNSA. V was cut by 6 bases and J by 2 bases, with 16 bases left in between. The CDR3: CASSPPGGRNTGELFF. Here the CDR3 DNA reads TGTGCCAGCAGTCCGCCGGGCGGGCGTAACACCGGGGAGCTGTTTTTT. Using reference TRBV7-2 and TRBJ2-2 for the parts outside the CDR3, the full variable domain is GAGVSQSPSNKVTEKGKDVELRCDPISGHTALYWYRQSLGQGLEFLIYFQGNSAPDKSGLPSDRFSAERTGGSVSTLTIQRTQQEDSAVYLCASSPPGGRNTGELFFGEGSRLTVL.

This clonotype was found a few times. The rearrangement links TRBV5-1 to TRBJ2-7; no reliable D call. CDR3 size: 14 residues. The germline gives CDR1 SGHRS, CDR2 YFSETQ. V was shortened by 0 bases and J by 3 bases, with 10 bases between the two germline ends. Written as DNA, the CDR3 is TGCGCCAGCAGCTTGGCCTCCGCAGGCTACGAGCAGTACTTC. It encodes CASSLASAGYEQYF.

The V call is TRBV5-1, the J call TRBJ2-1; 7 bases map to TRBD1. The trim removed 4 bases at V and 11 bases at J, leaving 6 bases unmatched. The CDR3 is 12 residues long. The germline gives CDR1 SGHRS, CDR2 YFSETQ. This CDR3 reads CASSQGDSQQFF. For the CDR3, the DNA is TGCGCCAGCAGCCAGGGGGACAGCCAGCAGTTCTTC.

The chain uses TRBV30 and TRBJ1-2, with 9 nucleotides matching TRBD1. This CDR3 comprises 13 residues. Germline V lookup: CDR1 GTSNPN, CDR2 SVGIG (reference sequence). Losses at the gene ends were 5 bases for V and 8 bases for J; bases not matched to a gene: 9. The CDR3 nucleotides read TGTGCCTGGTTCGTGGGACAGGGCTGGGGCTACACCTTC. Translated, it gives CAWFVGQGWGYTF.

The CDR3 loop is CASSYWGDEQYF. The CDR3 DNA reads as TGTGCCAGCAGTTACTGGGGGGACGAGCAGTACTTC. J is TRBJ2-7 and V is TRBV6-2 or TRBV6-3; tentative D call: TRBD2 (6 bases). This CDR3 comprises 12 residues. Germline V gene sequence: CDR1 MNHEY, CDR2 SVGEGT. Trimming shortened V by 1 base and J by 5 bases, and 6 bases separated the two germline ends.

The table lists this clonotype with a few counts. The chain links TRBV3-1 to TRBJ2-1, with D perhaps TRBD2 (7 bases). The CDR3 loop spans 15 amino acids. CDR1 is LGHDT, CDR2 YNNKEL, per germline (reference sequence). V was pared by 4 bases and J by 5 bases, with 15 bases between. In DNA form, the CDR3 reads TGTGCCAGCAGCCCCACGGGGGGCGGCCACAATGAGCAGTTCTTC. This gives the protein CASSPTGGGHNEQFF.

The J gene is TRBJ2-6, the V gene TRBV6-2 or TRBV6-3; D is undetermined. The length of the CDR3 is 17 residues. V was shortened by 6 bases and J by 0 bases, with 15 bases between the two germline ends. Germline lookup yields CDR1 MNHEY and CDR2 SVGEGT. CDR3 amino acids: CASRWGPFRSGANVLTF. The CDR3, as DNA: TGTGCCAGCAGATGGGGTCCCTTCCGCTCTGGGGCCAACGTCCTGACTTTC.